These 21 T cell receptor beta chains originate from one sample sequenced in a study of Ad26.COV2.S vaccination and SARS-CoV-2 variants. Profiling relied on immunoSEQ multiplex PCR, and the TCRdb table lists in-frame clones only, not all of them. Among about 400,000 clones listed, roughly 80% were seen once. The treatment here: roughly 18 received Ad26.COV2.S at low or high dose, single or two shots; roughly five received placebo; per-sample allocation not given. Following the first vaccine or placebo injection, samples were taken on day 63. The sequenced sample was peripheral blood, obtained in a trial of Ad26.COV2.S vaccine versus placebo. The receptors originated from a person aged 18 to 65 who received the Ad26.COV2.S COVID-19 vaccine or a placebo.

The rearrangement joins TRBV19 to TRBJ2-2, with D hard to call. CDR1 and CDR2 (germline): LNHDA, SQIVND (reference sequence). The CDR3 runs to 13 residues. Trimming pared 1 base from V and 4 bases from J, leaving 4 bases between. The CDR3 sequence: CASSIVGTGELFF. CDR3 sequence (DNA): TGTGCCAGTAGTATAGTTGGCACCGGGGAGCTGTTTTTT.

CDR3 sequence reads: CAWSRWERGAVLYNEQFF. CDR3 sequence (DNA): TGTGCCTGGAGTCGCTGGGAGAGAGGAGCGGTGTTATACAATGAGCAGTTCTTC. The chain employs TRBV30 and TRBJ2-1; D perhaps matches TRBD2 (5 bases). Germline lookup yields CDR1 GTSNPN and CDR2 SVGIG (reference sequence). The CDR3 spans 18 residues. Deletions cut 2 bases from V and 4 bases from J, with 24 bases between.

The genes are TRBV6-5 and TRBJ2-1, with TRBD2 identical over 8 bases. This CDR3 spans 15 amino acids. The V gene's germline CDR1 is MNHEY and CDR2 SVGAGI. V trimming: 5 bases; J trimming: 4 bases; junction bases outside the gene matches: 7. CDR3 protein: CASSRAGAVYNEQFF. Here the CDR3 DNA reads TGTGCCAGCAGTCGAGCGGGAGCCGTATACAATGAGCAGTTCTTC.

The rearrangement uses TRBV7-3 and TRBJ2-1; TRBD2 might be the D (5 bases). CDR1 is SGHTA, CDR2 FQGTGA, per germline. The CDR3 consists of 14 residues. Deletions cut 4 bases from V and 10 bases from J, with 17 bases between. As DNA, the CDR3 is TGTGCCAGCAGCTCAGCTTCGGGCCGAGGGGAGCAGTTCTTC. It translates to CASSSASGRGEQFF.

V is TRBV5-1 and J is TRBJ1-1; unclear D gene. V lost 4 bases, J lost 1 base, and 11 bases lay in between. CDR3 size: 14 residues. Germline CDR1 and CDR2: SGHRS and YFSETQ. This chain's CDR3 is CASSPEGWNTEAFF. CDR3 DNA sequence: TGCGCCAGCAGCCCGGAGGGCTGGAACACTGAAGCTTTCTTT.

The chain combines TRBV2 with TRBJ1-2; perhaps TRBD1 as D (5 bases). V lost 2 bases and J lost 8, with 18 bases in between. This CDR3 comprises 15 residues. Germline V gene sequence: CDR1 SNHLY, CDR2 FYNNEI. CDR3 in DNA: TGTGCCAGCAGTGAATATTCCGGGGGTGCGAGCGGCTACACCTTC. Translating it yields CASSEYSGGASGYTF.

The chain employs TRBV5-1 and TRBJ2-3, with D possibly matching TRBD1 (5 bases). The CDR3 has 13 residues. Per the germline V gene, CDR1 is SGHRS and CDR2 is YFSETQ. Trimming took off 4 bases at V and 6 bases at J, with 12 bases between the two ends. The DNA of the CDR3 is TGCGCCAGCAGCAGTGACAGCGCCGATACGCAGTATTTT. It encodes CASSSDSADTQYF. Using reference TRBV5-1 and TRBJ2-3 for the parts outside the CDR3, the full variable domain is KAGVTQTPRYLIKTRGQQVTLSCSPISGHRSVSWYQQTPGQGLQFLFEYFSETQRNKGNFPGRFSGRQFSNSRSEMNVSTLELGDSALYLCASSSDSADTQYFGPGTRLTVL.

The CDR3 here is CATGTGTDYTPLHF. CDR3 nucleotides: TGTGCCACCGGCACCGGGACAGATTACACACCCCTCCACTTT. The V and J genes are TRBV19 and TRBJ1-6; 7 bases match TRBD1. V shed 10 bases, J shed 11 bases, and the junction held 14 bases outside the gene matches. The germline gives CDR1 LNHDA, CDR2 SQIVND (reference sequence). CDR3 size: 14 residues.

This clone has more than one count but fewer than ten. The V gene is TRBV5-4, the J gene TRBJ1-1; D may be TRBD1 (5 bases). In germline, CDR1 is SGHNT, CDR2 YYREEE (reference sequence). CDR3 size: 14 residues. The V gene lost 3 bases and the J gene lost 6 bases, with 15 bases spanning the gap. The DNA of the CDR3 is TGTGCCAGCAGCTCAGTGGAGCGGGGGGCTGAAGCTTTCTTT. The encoded protein is CASSSVERGAEAFF. Based on the CDR3 plus reference TRBV5-4 and TRBJ1-1, the full variable domain is ETGVTQSPTHLIKTRGQQVTLRCSSQSGHNTVSWYQQALGQGPQFIFQYYREEENGRGNFPPRFSGLQFPNYSSELNVNALELDDSALYLCASSSVERGAEAFFGQGTRLTVV.

The V gene is TRBV25-1, the J gene TRBJ1-4, with D perhaps matching TRBD1 (6 bases). CDR1 and CDR2 (germline): MGHDK, SYGVNS. There are 16 residues in the CDR3. The germline V and J ends were trimmed by 4 bases and 0 bases, with 12 bases remaining between them. The DNA for the CDR3 is TGTGCCAGCAGTGCTTTCAGGGGAGCAACTAATGAAAAACTGTTTTTT. This translates into CASSAFRGATNEKLFF.

The chain couples TRBV5-5 to TRBJ2-6; no firm D call. The CDR3 is made up of 16 amino acids. Between the trimmed V and J ends, which lost 3 bases and 0 bases, there was a span of 10 bases. Germline V lookup: CDR1 SGHKS, CDR2 YYEKEE (reference sequence). The CDR3 DNA sequence: TGTGCCAGCAGCTCATGGTGGGGCTCTGGGGCCAACGTCCTGACTTTC. It specifies CASSSWWGSGANVLTF.

V gene TRBV7-9 combines with J gene TRBJ2-5; unclear D gene. The CDR3 totals 12 residues. Trimming stripped 3 bases from V and 4 bases from J, with 6 bases between. Germline CDR1 reads SEHNR; CDR2 reads FQNEAQ (reference sequence). The CDR3 sequence: CASSFFGETQYF. The CDR3 nucleotides are TGTGCCAGCAGCTTTTTTGGAGAGACCCAGTACTTC.

The chain is built from TRBV3-1 (or the pseudogene TRBV3-2) and TRBJ2-3; D ambiguous. CDR1 is LGHDT and CDR2 is YNNKEL in the germline V gene (reference sequence). CDR3 length equals 15 residues. The germline V and J ends were trimmed by 1 base and 0 bases, with 8 bases remaining between them. DNA of the CDR3: TGTGCCAGCAGCCAAGGGCAGCTTAGCACAGATACGCAGTATTTT. It encodes CASSQGQLSTDTQYF.

J is TRBJ2-3 and V is TRBV5-4, with D tentatively TRBD2 (5 bases). Germline V CDR1 and CDR2: SGHNT, YYREEE (reference sequence). Trimming took off 3 bases at V and 2 bases at J, with 10 bases between the two ends. The CDR3 spans 14 residues. This CDR3 is CASSSQLDTDTQYF. As DNA, the CDR3 is TGTGCCAGCAGCTCCCAACTAGACACAGATACGCAGTATTTT.

This chain joins TRBV2 and TRBJ1-5; D ambiguous. This CDR3 region has 13 residues. Germline CDR1 is SNHLY and CDR2 is FYNNEI. Trimming removed 6 bases at V and 5 bases at J, with 11 bases between. The CDR3 DNA is TGTGCCAGCAGAGGACGGACCGATCAGCCCCAGCATTTT. This sequence encodes CASRGRTDQPQHF.

The V gene is TRBV7-2, the J gene TRBJ2-7, with 10 bases lining up with TRBD2. V shed 0 bases and J 4 bases; nucleotides not matched to a gene: 9. CDR3 size: 17 residues. Germline V gene data show CDR1 as SGHTA and CDR2 as FQGNSA. CDR3 loop: CASSLAGQRGGFYEQYF. The CDR3 DNA follows: TGTGCCAGCAGCTTAGCGGGCCAGCGGGGGGGCTTTTACGAGCAGTACTTC.

The chain combines TRBV20-1 with TRBJ2-7, with TRBD1 as a possible D gene (6 bases). There are 11 residues in the CDR3. Trimming left V 5 bases short and J 5 bases short, with 10 bases between. Germline lookup yields CDR1 DFQATT and CDR2 SNEGSKA (reference sequence). CDR3 bases: TGCAGTGCTGCTAAGGGGGACGAGCAGTACTTC. It translates to CSAAKGDEQYF.

The chain joins TRBV7-3 to TRBJ2-1, with a weak D call TRBD1 (6 bases). Trimming took off 5 bases at V and 0 bases at J, with 11 bases between the two ends. The CDR3 consists of 15 residues. Germline V CDR1 and CDR2: SGHTA, FQGTGA. The CDR3 loop reads CASSPGHSSYNEQFF. The DNA of the CDR3 is TGTGCCAGCAGCCCGGGACACAGCTCCTACAATGAGCAGTTCTTC.

The gene calls are TRBV6-1 and TRBJ1-5, with D maybe TRBD1 (5 bases). V lost 1 base and J lost 6, with 13 bases in between. CDR3 length: 15 residues. Germline V gene data show CDR1 as MNHNS and CDR2 as SASEGT. CDR3 sequence (DNA): TGTGCCAGCAGTGAAGAAGGCAGGGTTCGTCAGCCCCAGCATTTT. Translating it yields CASSEEGRVRQPQHF.

This clone was recorded a few times. The CDR3 coding sequence is TGCGCCAGCAGCCAAGAGGACAGAATTACGTCCCTCTACACCTTC. It encodes CASSQEDRITSLYTF. The rearrangement uses TRBV4-1 and TRBJ1-2; a possible D gene is TRBD1 (6 bases). Between the trimmed V and J ends, which lost 0 bases and 10 bases, there was a span of 18 bases. The CDR3 has 15 amino acids. Germline lookup yields CDR1 MGHRA and CDR2 YSYEKL.

The rearrangement uses TRBV7-2 and TRBJ1-1, with D hard to call. The V gene's germline CDR1 is SGHTA and CDR2 FQGNSA. The CDR3 covers 13 residues. Trimming cost V 0 bases and J 11 bases, with 13 bases left between them. The chain's CDR3 is CASSLAFLRDAFF. For the CDR3, the DNA is TGTGCCAGCAGCTTAGCGTTTTTGAGGGATGCTTTCTTT.